A single T cell receptor (beta chain) is shown here with its context. No cognate antigen has been identified for it. A much bigger clone sits one base away, suggesting this may be a read error. Receptors were amplified or captured by multiplex PCR. TCRdb shows the sequencer as Illumina HiSeq 4000. CDR3 regions were amplified by Arm-PCR with iRepertoire HTBI primers to construct TCR beta libraries. Before sequencing, the PCR products underwent gel purification. The published analysis was carried out like this. Across samples, fewer than 70 TRBV and roughly 15 TRBJ segments were identified and used for gene usage analysis of CDR3 amino acid clonotypes. COPE and FqMerger were used to merge the filtered high-quality paired reads into contigs. BLAST was used to align contigs to IMGT TRBV, TRBD and TRBJ reference genes, with CDR3 defined following IMGT. Clonotypes above 0.1% frequency were classified as highly expanded clones. Shannon entropy was used to measure repertoire diversity, and the Gini coefficient was used to measure V-J evenness. A clonotype found in more than one individual was treated as public. TCRdb passed the public sequencing reads through fastp at Q25 and MiXCR, retaining productive beta sequences. Each entry is one CDR3 protein sequence, shown with its most common DNA and genes. It is TCRdb's table, rather than the study itself, that gives the V and J calls and clone size. This sample is represented by about 400,000 distinct CDR3 sequences; 15% to 20% of them were singletons. The ten largest clonotypes hold around 21% of the sample.

The data were taken from a study of regulatory T cells in long-lasting Graves disease (dated by TCRdb to the early 2020s). Regarding the study in general: In the newly diagnosed Graves' disease group, patients had been taking antithyroid drugs for less than 3 months. This study used TCR sequencing and RNA sequencing of peripheral blood to compare persistent Graves' disease patients against newly diagnosed Graves' disease patients. The study was registered as a clinical trial and conducted in China. A total of roughly 33 samples underwent TCR sequencing: around 13 from persistent and about 20 from newly diagnosed Graves' disease patients. Overall study results and their limits: Persistent disease showed preferential use of TRBV28, TRBJ1-2 and TRBJ2-5, whereas newly diagnosed disease favored TRBV20-1 and TRBJ2-1. The authors acknowledged the small sample size as a limitation that may reduce accuracy. Only the TCR beta chain was sequenced and analyzed. The study examined only peripheral blood because the primary lesion, thyroid tissue, could not be accessed. More public clonotypes were shared among persistent patients (around 2,600) than among newly diagnosed patients (roughly 960). Persistent Graves' disease patients showed lower TCR Shannon entropy and fewer highly expanded clones than newly diagnosed patients, suggesting clonal expansion.

Counted from cysteine to phenylalanine, this CDR3 has 15 amino acids. CDR3 DNA only is kept here, 45 bases in frame from base 1. CDR1 is given as SNHLY and CDR2 as FYNNEI, both from the germline V gene. The time point tag for this specimen amounts to: newly diagnosed GD, antithyroid drugs for less than 3 months. RNA was extracted from PBMCs in TRIzol for both TCR sequencing and RNA sequencing. The diagnosis of Graves' disease followed American Thyroid Association guidelines. Patients were recruited from an endocrinology department in Xi'an, China. Each patient gave approximately 10 milliliters of peripheral blood, collected in an EDTA anticoagulant tube. PBMCs were isolated by Ficoll Paque Plus density gradient separation without further T cell sorting. An Agilent 2100 Bioanalyzer and agarose gel were used to check RNA quality, and a NanoDrop 2000 was used to measure RNA concentration. This same sample was also part of a study on T cells in Graves' hyperthyroidism and ophthalmopathy. The second publication reports: A patient counted as having stable Graves' hyperthyroidism if no progression to ophthalmopathy occurred over 18 months of follow-up. Hyperthyroidism patients were newly diagnosed, had a disease duration of under 2 months, and were aged 18 to 65 years. Exclusion was applied to patients with uncontrolled infections, other autoimmune diseases, pregnancy or lactation. Diagnoses were based on clinical symptoms, serum thyroxine and TRAb, thyroid ultrasound and orbital computed tomography. For the first round of RT-PCR on the TCR CDR3, the HTBI primer set was used together with the Qiagen OneStep RT-PCR kit. Most expanded thyroid clonotypes (frequency above 0.001) were also found in blood, which suggests that blood repertoires may mirror thyroid immune responses. Ophthalmopathy was separated from stable hyperthyroidism by a 13 V-J signature model, with approximately 85% sensitivity and about 81% specificity obtained in cross-validation and 80%/75% obtained in testing. In validation, progression to ophthalmopathy was predicted by the model with almost 71% sensitivity and 72.22% specificity, a median of approximately 6.5 months before onset. To identify TCR V-J signatures that set the groups apart, the researchers used a discovery cohort of 100 patients, made up of 40 to 45 with Graves' ophthalmopathy and about 60 with stable Graves' hyperthyroidism. Prospective prediction of ophthalmopathy was tested in an independent validation cohort of 18 to 20 hyperthyroidism patients and 17 patients who later progressed to ophthalmopathy. The 100 discovery patients were randomly split 7:3 into training and test sets. In addition, the study compared T-cell repertoires in thyroid tissue and in blood from over 5 Graves' hyperthyroidism patients. Following sampling, methimazole starting at 30 mg daily was given to hyperthyroidism patients, and high-dose intravenous methylprednisolone was given to ophthalmopathy patients. Libraries were constructed in a second round of multiplex PCR, after which size selection and purification were performed. The libraries were sequenced on an Illumina HiSeq2000 using paired-end 100 bp reads. SOAPnuke was used to process the raw data, removing reads that contained adapters or uncalled bases, had a mean Phred below 15, or lacked an exact match to the constant primer or identifier. High-quality paired reads were merged with COPE v1.2.5, and unique nucleotide sequences were defined as clonotypes. MiTCR v1.1 was used to align clonotypes to the IMGT TRBV, TRBD and TRBJ reference segments. The analysis included only V-J combinations with a frequency above 0.0001, which together covered 99% to 99.2% of the repertoires. A TCS score was defined as the ratio of F50 (clonal expansion) to E x V (chaos), with BLOSUM62-based TCRdist applied between CDR3 peptides within each V-J. Welch's t-statistics and random forest reduced 514 V-J features to 13, which were used in a naive Bayes classifier (R e1071). No statistical method was used to set the sample size in advance, and investigators knew the group allocation. TCR Vbeta CDR3 sequencing of approximately 140 peripheral blood samples (43 ophthalmopathy, 75 hyperthyroidism and 17 progressor patients) is reported in the paper.

Here the chain combines TRBV2 and TRBJ2-3, with the D gene not confidently named. Sequencing used peripheral blood mononuclear cells (PBMCs), obtained at new diagnosis, from a patient treated with antithyroid drugs. The clonotype was recovered from a woman under 30 with Graves disease. Donor details come from another sample of the same person, matched by shared clones. The DNA sequence follows: TGTGCCAGCAGTGAAACTGCCCTACTCTCGTACGAGCAGCACTTC. Its translation is CASSETALLSYEQHF.